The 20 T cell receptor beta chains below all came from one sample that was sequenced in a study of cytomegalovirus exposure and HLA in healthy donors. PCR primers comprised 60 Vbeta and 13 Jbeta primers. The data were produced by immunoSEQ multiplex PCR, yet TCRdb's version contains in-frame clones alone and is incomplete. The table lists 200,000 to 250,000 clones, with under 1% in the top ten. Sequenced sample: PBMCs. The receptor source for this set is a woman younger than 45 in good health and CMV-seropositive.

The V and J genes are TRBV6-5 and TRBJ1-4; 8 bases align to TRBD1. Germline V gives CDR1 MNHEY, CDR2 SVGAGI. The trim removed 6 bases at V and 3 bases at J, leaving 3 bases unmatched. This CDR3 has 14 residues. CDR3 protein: CASSPGQANEKLFF. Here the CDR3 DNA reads TGTGCCAGCAGCCCGGGACAGGCTAATGAAAAACTGTTTTTT.

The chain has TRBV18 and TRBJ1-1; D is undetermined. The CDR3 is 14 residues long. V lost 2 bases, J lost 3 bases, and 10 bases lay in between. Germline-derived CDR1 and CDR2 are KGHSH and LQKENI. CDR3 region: CASSPLEGDTEAFF. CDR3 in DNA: TGTGCCAGCTCACCATTAGAGGGCGACACTGAAGCTTTCTTT.

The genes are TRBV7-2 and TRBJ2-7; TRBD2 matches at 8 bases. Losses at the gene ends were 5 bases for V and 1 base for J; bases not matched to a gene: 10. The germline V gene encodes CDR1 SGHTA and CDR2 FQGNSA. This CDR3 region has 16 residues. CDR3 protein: CASSISGGAVSYEQYF. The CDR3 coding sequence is TGTGCCAGCAGCATCTCCGGGGGGGCAGTTTCCTACGAGCAGTACTTC.

The CDR3 DNA reads as TGTGCCATCAGCAACTACATGAACACTGAAGCTTTCTTT. It translates to CAISNYMNTEAFF. V is TRBV10-3 and J is TRBJ1-1, with D unclear. This CDR3 contains 13 residues. Trimming shortened V by 6 bases and J by 0 bases, and 8 bases separated the two germline ends. CDR1 ENHRY and CDR2 SYGVKD come from the germline V gene.

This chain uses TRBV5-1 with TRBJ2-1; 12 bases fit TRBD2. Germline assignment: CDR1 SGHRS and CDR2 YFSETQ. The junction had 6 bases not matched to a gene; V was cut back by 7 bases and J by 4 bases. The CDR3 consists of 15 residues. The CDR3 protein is CASAETSGGYNEQFF. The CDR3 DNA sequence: TGCGCCAGCGCAGAGACTAGCGGGGGTTACAATGAGCAGTTCTTC.

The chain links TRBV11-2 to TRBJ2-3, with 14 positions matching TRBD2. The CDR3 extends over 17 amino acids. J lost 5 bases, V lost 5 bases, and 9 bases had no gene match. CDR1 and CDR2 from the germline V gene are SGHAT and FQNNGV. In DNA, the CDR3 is TGTGCCAGCAGCCAAGGACTAGCGGGGGGCCGCGTAGATACGCAGTATTTT. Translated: CASSQGLAGGRVDTQYF.

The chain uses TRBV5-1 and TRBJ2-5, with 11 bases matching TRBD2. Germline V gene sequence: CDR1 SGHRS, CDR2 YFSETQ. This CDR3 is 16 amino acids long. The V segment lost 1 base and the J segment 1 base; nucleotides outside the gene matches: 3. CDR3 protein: CASSLNLAGGQETQYF. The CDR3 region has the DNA TGCGCCAGCAGCTTGAATCTAGCGGGGGGCCAAGAGACCCAGTACTTC.

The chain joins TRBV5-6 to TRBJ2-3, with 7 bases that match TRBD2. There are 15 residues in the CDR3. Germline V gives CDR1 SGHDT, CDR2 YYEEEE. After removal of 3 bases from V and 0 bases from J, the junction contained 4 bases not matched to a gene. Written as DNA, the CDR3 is TGTGCCAGCAGCTCAATAGCGGGTAGCACAGATACGCAGTATTTT. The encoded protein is CASSSIAGSTDTQYF.

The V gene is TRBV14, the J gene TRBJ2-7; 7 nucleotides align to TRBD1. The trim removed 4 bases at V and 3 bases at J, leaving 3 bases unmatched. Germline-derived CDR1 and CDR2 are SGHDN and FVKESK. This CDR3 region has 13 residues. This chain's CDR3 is CASSRAGGYEQYF. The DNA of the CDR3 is TGTGCCAGCAGCCGGGCAGGGGGCTACGAGCAGTACTTC. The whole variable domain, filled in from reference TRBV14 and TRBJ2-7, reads EAGVTQFPSHSVIEKGQTVTLRCDPISGHDNLYWYRRVMGKEIKFLLHFVKESKQDESGMPNNRFLAERTGGTYSTLKVQPAELEDSGVYFCASSRAGGYEQYFGPGTRLTVT.

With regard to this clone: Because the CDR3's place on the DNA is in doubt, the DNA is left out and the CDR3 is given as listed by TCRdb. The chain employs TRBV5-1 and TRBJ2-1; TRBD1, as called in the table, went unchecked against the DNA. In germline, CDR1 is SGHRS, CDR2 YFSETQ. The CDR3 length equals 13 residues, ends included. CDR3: CASSLGWAAGAFF.

Written as DNA, the CDR3 is TGTGCCAGCAGTCCGCCCAACTACGGACAGGGTCAAGGCAATCAGCCCCAGCATTTT. It specifies CASSPPNYGQGQGNQPQHF. V gene TRBV27 combines with J gene TRBJ1-5; TRBD1 agrees at 8 bases. Unmatched junction bases numbered 17, after V lost 5 bases and J lost 2 bases. Germline CDR1 is MNHEY and CDR2 is SMNVEV (reference sequence). This CDR3 comprises 19 residues.

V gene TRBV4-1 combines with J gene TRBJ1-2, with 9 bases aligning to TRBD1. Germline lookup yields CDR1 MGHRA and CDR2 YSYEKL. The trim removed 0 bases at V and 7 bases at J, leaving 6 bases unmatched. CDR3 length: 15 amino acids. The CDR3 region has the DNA TGCGCCAGCAGCCAAGACCGGACAGGGGCAAGTGGCTACACCTTC. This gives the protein CASSQDRTGASGYTF.

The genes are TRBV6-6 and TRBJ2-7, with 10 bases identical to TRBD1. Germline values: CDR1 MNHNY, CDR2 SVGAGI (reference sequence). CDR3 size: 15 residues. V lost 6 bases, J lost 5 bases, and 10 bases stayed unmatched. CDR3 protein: CASSISGQGMNEQYF. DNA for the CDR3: TGTGCCAGCAGCATCTCGGGACAGGGGATGAACGAGCAGTACTTC.

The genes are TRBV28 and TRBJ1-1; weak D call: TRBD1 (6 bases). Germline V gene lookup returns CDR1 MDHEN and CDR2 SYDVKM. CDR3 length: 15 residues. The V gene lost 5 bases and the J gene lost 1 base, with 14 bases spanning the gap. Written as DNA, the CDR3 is TGTGCCAGCAGTCCAATAGGACAGTGGAACACTGAAGCTTTCTTT. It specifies CASSPIGQWNTEAFF.

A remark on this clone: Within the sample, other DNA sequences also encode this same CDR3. CDR3 residues: CASSEATRAYGYTF. The CDR3 DNA reads as TGTGCCAGCAGTGAAGCTACTCGAGCCTATGGCTACACCTTC. The chain links TRBV6-1 to TRBJ1-2; D not certain. There are 14 residues in the CDR3. The V end was cut by 0 bases, the J end by 4 bases, with 9 bases between. Germline lookup yields CDR1 MNHNS and CDR2 SASEGT.

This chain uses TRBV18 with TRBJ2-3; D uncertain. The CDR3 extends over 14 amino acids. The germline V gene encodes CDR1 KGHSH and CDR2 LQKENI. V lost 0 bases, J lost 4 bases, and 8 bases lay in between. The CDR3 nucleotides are TGTGCCAGCTCACCACCTGAGTTTCCAGATACGCAGTATTTT. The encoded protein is CASSPPEFPDTQYF.

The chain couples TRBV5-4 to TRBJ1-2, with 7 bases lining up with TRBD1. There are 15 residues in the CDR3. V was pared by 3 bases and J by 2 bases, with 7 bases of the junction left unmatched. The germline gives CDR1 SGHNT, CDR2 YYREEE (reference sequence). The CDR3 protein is CASSSGKTGNYGYTF. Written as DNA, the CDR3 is TGTGCCAGCAGCTCGGGAAAGACAGGGAACTATGGCTACACCTTC.

In nucleotides, the CDR3 is TGTGCCAGCAGTTACTGGGGCAGGGCGAACACTGAAGCTTTCTTT. It translates to CASSYWGRANTEAFF. The chain has TRBV6-5 and TRBJ1-1; weak D call: TRBD1 (5 bases). Trimming removed 1 base at V and 1 base at J, with 10 bases between. Looked up from germline, CDR1 is MNHEY and CDR2 is SVGAGI. This CDR3 is 15 amino acids long.

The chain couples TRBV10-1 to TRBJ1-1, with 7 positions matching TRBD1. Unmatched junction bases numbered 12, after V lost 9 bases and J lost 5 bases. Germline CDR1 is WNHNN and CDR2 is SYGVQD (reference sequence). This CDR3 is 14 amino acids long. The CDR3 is CARSYRGVWTEAFF. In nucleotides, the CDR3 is TGCGCCAGGAGTTACAGGGGAGTATGGACTGAAGCTTTCTTT.

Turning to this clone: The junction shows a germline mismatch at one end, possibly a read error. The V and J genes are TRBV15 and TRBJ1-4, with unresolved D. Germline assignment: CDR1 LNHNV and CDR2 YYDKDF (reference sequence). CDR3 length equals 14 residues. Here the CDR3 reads CAASRAGAGEKLFF. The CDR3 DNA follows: TGTGCCGCCAGCAGAGCCGGAGCGGGGGAAAAACTGTTTTTT. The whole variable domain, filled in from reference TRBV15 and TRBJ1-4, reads DAMVIQNPRYQVTQFGKPVTLSCSQTLNHNVMYWYQQKSSQAPKLLFHYYDKDFNNEADTPDNFQSRRPNTSFCFLDIRSPGLGDTAMYLCAASRAGAGEKLFFGSGTQLSVL.